Listed below are T cell receptor beta chains from one sample, sequenced in a study of technical replicates of blood from several donors. Repertoires were generated with immunoSEQ multiplex PCR, while TCRdb's copy carries only in-frame clones and drops some. Among some 78,000 clones, around 94% were seen once, and the ten largest hold under 0.3%. Input material: T cells isolated from PBMCs. The receptors were gathered from a human donor in good health. Both conserved end residues are part of each CDR3. D genes are given only for firm matches. Expanded clones are given a class, and other clones once, few, many or no size at all.

TRBV29-1	14	.	.	TRBJ2-5	CSVEDRGLSETQYF	TGCAGCGTTGAAGATCGCGGGTTGTCTGAGACCCAGTACTTC
TRBV11-2	14	.	.	TRBJ2-4	CASTPGVAKNIQYF	TGTGCCAGCACACCGGGAGTAGCCAAAAACATTCAGTACTTC
TRBV2	16	.	.	TRBJ1-2	CASSERAWGANYGYTF	TGTGCCAGCAGTGAAAGGGCTTGGGGAGCTAACTATGGCTACACCTTC
TRBV19	13	.	.	TRBJ2-7	CAHLLVGSDEQYF	TGTGCCCACCTGTTGGTAGGGAGCGACGAGCAGTACTTC
TRBV6-5	15	.	TRBD1	TRBJ1-5	CASSYSDRGDQPQHF	TGTGCCAGCAGTTACTCAGACAGGGGGGATCAGCCCCAGCATTTT
TRBV6-1	14	.	.	TRBJ1-4	CASSEGGGNEKLFF	TGTGCCAGCAGTGAGGGAGGGGGAAATGAAAAACTGTTTTTT
TRBV6-5	14	.	.	TRBJ1-5	CASSPGESFQPQHF	TGTGCCAGCAGCCCCGGGGAATCCTTCCAGCCCCAGCATTTT
TRBV7-6	12	.	.	TRBJ2-3	CASSLRSDTQYF	TGTGCCAGCAGCCTTAGATCCGATACGCAGTATTTT
TRBV15	14	.	.	TRBJ2-5	CATSRDRAGETQYF	TGTGCCACCAGCAGAGATAGGGCAGGGGAGACCCAGTACTTC
TRBV11-1	14	.	TRBD1	TRBJ2-7	CASSDDRVVSLQYF	TGTGCCAGCAGCGACGACAGGGTCGTTTCGTTGCAGTACTTC
TRBV11-2	16	.	TRBD2	TRBJ2-2	CASSSLAGADTGELFF	TGTGCCAGCAGCTCACTAGCGGGGGCCGACACCGGGGAGCTGTTTTTT
TRBV4-1	18	.	.	TRBJ1-4	CASAGMGRARRDREKLFF	TGCGCCAGCGCGGGTATGGGCAGGGCGAGGAGGGATCGTGAAAAACTGTTTTTT
TRBV5-1	16	.	TRBD1	TRBJ1-4	CASSGGTVATNEKLFF	TGCGCCAGCAGCGGCGGGACAGTAGCAACTAATGAAAAACTGTTTTTT
TRBV28	16	.	TRBD1	TRBJ2-1	CASSFLRDRGLNEQFF	TGTGCCAGCAGTTTCCTCCGGGACAGGGGGTTAAATGAGCAGTTCTTC
TRBV9	16	.	TRBD2	TRBJ2-1	CASSARGGAIFNEQFF	TGTGCCAGCAGCGCTCGCGGGGGGGCGATTTTCAATGAGCAGTTCTTC
TRBV6-1	15	.	.	TRBJ2-7	CASSDPPRGTYEQYF	TGTGCCAGCAGTGACCCGCCCCGGGGGACCTACGAGCAGTACTTC
TRBV28	15	.	TRBD2	TRBJ2-3	CASSPTSGATDTQYF	TGTGCCAGCAGTCCTACTAGCGGGGCCACAGATACGCAGTATTTT
TRBV7-7	14	.	.	TRBJ2-7	CASSLQGPFGEQYF	TGTGCCAGCAGCTTGCAGGGGCCCTTTGGGGAGCAGTACTTC
TRBV19	15	few	TRBD1	TRBJ1-3	CASSITGVGGNTIYF	TGTGCCAGTAGCATCACAGGGGTAGGTGGAAACACCATATATTTT
TRBV4-1	15	once	.	TRBJ1-2	CASSQAPVSHYGYTF	TGCGCCAGCAGCCAAGCTCCGGTCTCCCACTATGGCTACACCTTC